The clone carrying this T cell receptor beta chain was found a few times. Its antigen is not known. A universal primer site was incorporated via template switching, and the cDNA contained unique molecular identifiers. TCRdb analysed the 5' RACE reads with MiXCR anew, one entry per CDR3 protein. The top ten clones hold about 0.97% of a sample with around 490,000 distinct CDR3 sequences, 14% of them seen once. This CDR3 region has 16 residues. The V end lost 4 bases, the J end lost 0 bases, and 15 bases lay between the germline ends. Germline V gene lookup returns CDR1 SGHRS and CDR2 YFSETQ. The record originates from a study of identical twins. Study results and caveats: Fewer insertions marked abundant cord blood beta clonotypes; young adult naive trended weakly, memory not at all. Among beta out-of-frame sequences, excess sharing between twins appeared weaker.

These same records also appear under a second study, on yellow fever vaccine responses in identical twins.

The V call is TRBV5-1, the J call TRBJ2-3; D gene unclear. The origin of this receptor is a woman younger than 30 in good health. Input material: CD4+ T cells sorted from blood. The CDR3 sequence is CASSGRWATSTDTQYF. CDR3 coding DNA: TGCGCCAGCAGCGGACGTTGGGCTACTAGCACAGATACGCAGTATTTT. Filled out from reference TRBV5-1 and TRBJ2-3, the complete variable domain reads KAGVTQTPRYLIKTRGQQVTLSCSPISGHRSVSWYQQTPGQGLQFLFEYFSETQRNKGNFPGRFSGRQFSNSRSEMNVSTLELGDSALYLCASSGRWATSTDTQYFGPGTRLTVL.